The clone carrying this T cell receptor (beta chain) was counted ten times or more. The antigen remains unidentified. Quantitative 5'-RACE with molecular barcodes generated TCR beta libraries. MiXCR was run by TCRdb on the 5' RACE reads, yielding one entry per CDR3 protein. The sample has about 130,000 distinct CDR3 sequences; around 7.9% are singletons. These data belong to a study of CD8 T cells in ankylosing spondylitis. General study findings and limits: Within peripheral blood, clones linked to disease were CD8+ and relatively rare. Reactive arthritis synovial fluid and blood were previously reported to contain some motif variants. From matched ankylosing spondylitis synovial fluid, disease-linked clones were reportedly recovered at significantly enriched levels.

This CDR3 spans 16 amino acids. V dropped 3 bases and J dropped 0 bases, with 17 bases sitting between them. Germline CDR1 and CDR2: SQVTM and ANQGSEA. The V call is TRBV29-1, the J call TRBJ1-2, with D tentatively TRBD1 (5 bases). Sequencing was done on a sample of blood, either unsorted or a sorted T cell fraction (not recorded which). The clonotype comes from a female donor with ankylosing spondylitis or in good health (not recorded which). The CDR3 spells CSVEGGRAGANYGYTF. CDR3 in DNA: TGCAGCGTTGAGGGAGGCAGGGCCGGCGCTAACTATGGCTACACCTTC. Complete variable domain (other parts from reference TRBV29-1 and TRBJ1-2): SAVISQKPSRDICQRGTSLTIQCQVDSQVTMMFWYRQQPGQSLTLIATANQGSEATYESGFVIDKFPISRPNLTFSTLTVSNMSPEDSSIYLCSVEGGRAGANYGYTFGSGTRLTVV.